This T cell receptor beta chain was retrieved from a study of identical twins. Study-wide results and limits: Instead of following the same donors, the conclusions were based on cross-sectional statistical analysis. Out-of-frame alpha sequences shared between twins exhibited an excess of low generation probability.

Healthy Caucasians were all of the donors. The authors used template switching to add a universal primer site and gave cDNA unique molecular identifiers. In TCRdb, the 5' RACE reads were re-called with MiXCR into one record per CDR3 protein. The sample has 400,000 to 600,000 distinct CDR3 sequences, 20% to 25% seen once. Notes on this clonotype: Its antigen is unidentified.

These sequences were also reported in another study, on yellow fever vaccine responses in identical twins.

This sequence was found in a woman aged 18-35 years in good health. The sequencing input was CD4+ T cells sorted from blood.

The CDR3: CASSRGRLSGSLGLGAETQYF. The CDR3, as DNA: TGCGCCAGCAGCCGAGGACGGCTCAGCGGGAGTCTGGGGCTGGGGGCAGAGACCCAGTACTTC. V and J are TRBV5-1 and TRBJ2-5; TRBD2 matches 8 bases. V gave up 4 bases and J gave up 4 bases; unmatched junction bases: 27. From germline, CDR1 is SGHRS and CDR2 YFSETQ. This CDR3 is 21 amino acids long.